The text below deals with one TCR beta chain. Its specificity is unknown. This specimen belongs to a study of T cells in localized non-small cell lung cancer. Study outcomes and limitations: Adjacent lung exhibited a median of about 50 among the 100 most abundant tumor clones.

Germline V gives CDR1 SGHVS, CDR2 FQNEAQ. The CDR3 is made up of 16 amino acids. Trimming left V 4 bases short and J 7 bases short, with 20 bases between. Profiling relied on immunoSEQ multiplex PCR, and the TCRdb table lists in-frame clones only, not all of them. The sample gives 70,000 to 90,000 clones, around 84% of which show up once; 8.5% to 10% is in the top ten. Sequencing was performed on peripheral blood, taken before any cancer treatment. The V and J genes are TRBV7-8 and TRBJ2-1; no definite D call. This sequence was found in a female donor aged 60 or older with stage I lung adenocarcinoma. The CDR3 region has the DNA TGTGCCAGCAGCTCCTTCAGCACATCCGGAGCAAATGAGCAGTTCTTC. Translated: CASSSFSTSGANEQFF.